The TCR beta chain under discussion was sequenced for a study of cytomegalovirus exposure and HLA in healthy donors. This clone turned up a few times. PCR used 60 Vbeta primers and 13 Jbeta primers. Sequencing used immunoSEQ multiplex PCR; TCRdb keeps in-frame clones, though not all of them. The table records roughly 160,000 clones, approximately 83% of them present only once. V was pared by 4 bases and J by 7 bases, with 13 bases of the junction left unmatched. CDR1 and CDR2 from the germline V gene are SEHNR and FQNEAQ (reference sequence). This CDR3 region has 15 residues. Sequencing was carried out using PBMCs. This sequence was found in a man between 18 and 29 years old in good health and CMV-seropositive. The rearrangement joins TRBV7-9 to TRBJ2-7; 7 bases map to TRBD2. As DNA, the CDR3 is TGTGCCAGCAGCTCCGCAGGCCGGGGGGTAATTGAGCAGTACTTC. Encoded protein: CASSSAGRGVIEQYF.